These 9 T cell receptor beta chains came from one sample sequenced in a study of PD-L1 blockade in urothelial cancer. Sequencing used immunoSEQ multiplex PCR; TCRdb keeps in-frame clones, though not all of them. The sample shows some 110,000 clones, 80% to 95% of them seen only once. Regarding time point: peripheral blood 6 weeks after treatment start. This material consisted of PBMCs, taken around atezolizumab (anti-PD-L1) treatment. These receptors were taken from a man aged 60 to 75 with urothelial cancer.

This chain connects TRBV7-6 to TRBJ2-3, with 10 nucleotides matching TRBD2. This CDR3 is 16 amino acids long. Germline-derived CDR1 and CDR2 are SGHVS and FNYEAQ. Trimming cost V 4 bases and J 8 bases; bases outside gene matches: 12. The CDR3 sequence: CASSSTQRGGLGTQYF. CDR3 sequence (DNA): TGTGCCAGCAGCTCCACTCAGCGGGGGGGCTTGGGTACGCAGTATTTT.

The CDR3 DNA follows: TGCGCCAGCGGGCGGGGGGGCCAAGAGCAGTACTTC. This codes for CASGRGGQEQYF. The gene calls are TRBV5-1 and TRBJ2-7; 9 bases fit TRBD2. This CDR3 spans 12 amino acids. Germline CDR1 SGHRS, CDR2 YFSETQ. V lost 7 bases, J lost 7 bases, and 6 bases stayed unmatched.

The chain combines TRBV6-4 with TRBJ2-3; TRBD2 is a possible D gene (5 bases). The germline V gene encodes CDR1 MRHNA and CDR2 SNTAGT. The CDR3 sequence is 13 residues long. Trimming took 5 bases from V and 4 from J, leaving 10 bases between them. The CDR3 is CASSSLAADTQYF. Written as DNA, the CDR3 is TGTGCCAGCAGTTCGCTAGCTGCAGATACGCAGTATTTT.

The rearrangement uses TRBV30 and TRBJ1-3; D is unclear. V lost 0 bases to trimming and J lost 2 bases, with 5 bases between them. The CDR3 extends over 13 amino acids. Germline V gene lookup returns CDR1 GTSNPN and CDR2 SVGIG (reference sequence). The CDR3 DNA reads TGTGCCTGGAGTGTCGGAGCTGGAAACACCATATATTTT. Translated: CAWSVGAGNTIYF.

The chain recombines TRBV11-2 with TRBJ1-2; TRBD1 agrees at 8 bases. Germline V gene sequence: CDR1 SGHAT, CDR2 FQNNGV. Trimming cost V 10 bases and J 0 bases; bases outside gene matches: 19. The CDR3 extends over 18 amino acids. The CDR3 coding sequence is TGTGCCATCTTGGGGGAAGATGGACAGGGCAACTCTAACTATGGCTACACCTTC. Its protein product is CAILGEDGQGNSNYGYTF.

The chain joins TRBV18 to TRBJ1-1; 8 nucleotides align to TRBD1. V gave up 5 bases and J gave up 4 bases; unmatched junction bases: 6. The CDR3 extends over 14 amino acids. Germline assignment: CDR1 KGHSH and CDR2 LQKENI. CDR3 DNA: TGTGCCAGCTCAGACTCGACAGGGGCCACTGAAGCTTTCTTT. This codes for CASSDSTGATEAFF.

This chain uses TRBV4-3 with TRBJ2-1; D call uncertain. This CDR3 spans 16 amino acids. The V end lost 1 base, the J end lost 0 bases, and 10 bases lay between the germline ends. The germline CDR1 and CDR2 sequences are LGHNA and YSLEER. CDR3 sequence reads: CASSQGLINSYNEQFF. The CDR3 DNA is TGCGCCAGCAGCCAAGGACTTATTAACTCCTACAATGAGCAGTTCTTC.

CDR3 residues: CASSKGGPGTGGREQYF. In nucleotides, the CDR3 is TGTGCCAGCAGCAAAGGGGGGCCCGGGACAGGGGGAAGGGAGCAGTACTTC. The J gene is TRBJ2-7, the V gene TRBV21-1; the listed D gene, TRBD1, was not tested against the DNA. TRBV21-1 is marked as a pseudogene. This CDR3 comprises 17 residues.

The chain links TRBV28 to TRBJ2-3; maybe TRBD2 (7 bases). Trimming took 6 bases from V and 0 from J, leaving 16 bases between them. The germline CDR1 and CDR2 sequences are MDHEN and SYDVKM. This CDR3 contains 16 residues. Here the CDR3 reads CASSPSGGRSTDTQYF. CDR3 coding DNA: TGTGCCAGCAGCCCATCCGGGGGGCGGAGCACAGATACGCAGTATTTT.